The T cell receptor (beta chain) under discussion was sequenced for a study of vaccination and CD4 T cells after COVID-19. For the study at large: Convalescent donors totaled six males and four females, including two who were Hispanic. Findings and limits, study-wide: Researchers report that 304 of 307 vaccine-specific clones in convalescent patients proved spike mono-reactive.

The Oncomine TCR Beta short-read assay sequenced DNA from cultured CD4+ T cells. TCRdb re-derived calls from the PCR reads in MiXCR, one entry per CDR3 protein. Here the sample spans about 10,000 distinct CDR3 sequences, approximately 62% being singletons. Remarks on this clonotype: Antigen specificity is unknown.

From germline, CDR1 is MRHNA and CDR2 SNTAGT. CDR3 size: 13 residues. The V and J ends lost 8 bases and 3 bases, in that order; junction bases with no gene match: 0. Documented treatment: approximately nine-day PBMC culture with coronavirus spike peptide pools or control peptides (ViraFEST assay). CD4+ T cells of the unexposed donor were collected before the COVID-19 pandemic (2011-2018). Sequenced sample: CD4+ T cells from blood, cultured in vitro. The chain combines TRBV6-4 with TRBJ2-2; the match to TRBD1 covers 10 bases. This sequence originates from a human donor in good health. The CDR3 loop is CASGTGDTGELFF. CDR3 nucleotide sequence: TGTGCCAGCGGGACAGGGGACACCGGGGAGCTGTTTTTT.